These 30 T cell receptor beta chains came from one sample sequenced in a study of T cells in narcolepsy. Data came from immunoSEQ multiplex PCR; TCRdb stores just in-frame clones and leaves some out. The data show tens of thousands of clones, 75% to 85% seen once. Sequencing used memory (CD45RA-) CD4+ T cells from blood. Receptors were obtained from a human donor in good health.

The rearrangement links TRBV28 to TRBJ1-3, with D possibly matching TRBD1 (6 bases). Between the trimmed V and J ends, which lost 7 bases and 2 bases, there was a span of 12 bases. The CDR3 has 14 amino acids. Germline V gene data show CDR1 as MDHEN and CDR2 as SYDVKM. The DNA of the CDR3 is TGTGCCAGCACCCGAGGGGGGACTGGAAACACCATATATTTT. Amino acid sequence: CASTRGGTGNTIYF.

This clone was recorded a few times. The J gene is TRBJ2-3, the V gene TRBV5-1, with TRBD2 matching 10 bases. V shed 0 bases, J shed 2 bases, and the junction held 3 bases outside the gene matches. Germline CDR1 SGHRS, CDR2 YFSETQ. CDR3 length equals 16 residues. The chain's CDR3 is CASSLGLAGDTDTQYF. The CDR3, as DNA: TGCGCCAGCAGCTTGGGCCTAGCGGGGGACACAGATACGCAGTATTTT.

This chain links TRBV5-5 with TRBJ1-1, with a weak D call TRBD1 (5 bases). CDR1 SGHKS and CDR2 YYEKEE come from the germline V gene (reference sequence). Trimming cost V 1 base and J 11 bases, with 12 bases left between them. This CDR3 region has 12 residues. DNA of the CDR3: TGTGCCAGCAGCTTGTCCGAGGGGCGGGCTTTCTTT. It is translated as CASSLSEGRAFF.

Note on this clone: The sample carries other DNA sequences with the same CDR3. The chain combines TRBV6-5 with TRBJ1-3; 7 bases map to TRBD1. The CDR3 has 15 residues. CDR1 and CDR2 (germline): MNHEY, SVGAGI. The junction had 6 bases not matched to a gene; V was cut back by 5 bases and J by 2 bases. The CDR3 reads CASSATGAAGNTIYF. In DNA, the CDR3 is TGTGCCAGCAGTGCAACAGGGGCCGCTGGAAACACCATATATTTT.

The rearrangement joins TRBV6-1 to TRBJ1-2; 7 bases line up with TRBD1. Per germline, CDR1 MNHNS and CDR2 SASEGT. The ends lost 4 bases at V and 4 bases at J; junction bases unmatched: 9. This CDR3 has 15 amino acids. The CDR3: CASSGLATGPYGYTF. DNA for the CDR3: TGTGCCAGCAGTGGCCTGGCGACAGGGCCCTATGGCTACACCTTC.

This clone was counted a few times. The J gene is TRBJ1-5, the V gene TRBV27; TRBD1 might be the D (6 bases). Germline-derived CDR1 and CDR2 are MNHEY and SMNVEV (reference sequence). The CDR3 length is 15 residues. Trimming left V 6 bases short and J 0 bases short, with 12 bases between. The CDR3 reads CASRAGQYSNQPQHF. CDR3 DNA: TGTGCCAGCAGGGCAGGACAGTATAGCAATCAGCCCCAGCATTTT.

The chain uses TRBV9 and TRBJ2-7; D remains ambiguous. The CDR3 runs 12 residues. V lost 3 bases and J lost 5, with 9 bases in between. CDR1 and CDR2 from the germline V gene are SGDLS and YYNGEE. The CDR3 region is CASSAGGDEQYF. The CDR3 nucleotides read TGTGCCAGCAGCGCAGGTGGCGACGAGCAGTACTTC.

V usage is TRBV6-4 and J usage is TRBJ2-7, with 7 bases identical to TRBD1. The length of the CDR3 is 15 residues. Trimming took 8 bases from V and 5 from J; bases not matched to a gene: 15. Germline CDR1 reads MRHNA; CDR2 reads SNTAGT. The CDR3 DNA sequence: TGTGCCAGCGGAAACCGACAGGGCTGGACTCACGAGCAGTACTTC. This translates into CASGNRQGWTHEQYF.

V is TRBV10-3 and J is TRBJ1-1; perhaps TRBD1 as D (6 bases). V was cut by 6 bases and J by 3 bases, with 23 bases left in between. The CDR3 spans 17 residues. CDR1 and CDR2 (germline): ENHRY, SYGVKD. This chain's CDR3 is CAISDLTIMGADTEAFF. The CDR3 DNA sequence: TGTGCCATCAGCGACCTCACCATTATGGGGGCAGACACTGAAGCTTTCTTT.

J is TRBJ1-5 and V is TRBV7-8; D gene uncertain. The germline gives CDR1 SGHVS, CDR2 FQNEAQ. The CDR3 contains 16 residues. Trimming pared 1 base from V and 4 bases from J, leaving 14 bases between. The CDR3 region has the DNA TGTGCCAGCAGCTTAGAGGTACACAGAGGGAATCAGCCCCAGCATTTT. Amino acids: CASSLEVHRGNQPQHF.

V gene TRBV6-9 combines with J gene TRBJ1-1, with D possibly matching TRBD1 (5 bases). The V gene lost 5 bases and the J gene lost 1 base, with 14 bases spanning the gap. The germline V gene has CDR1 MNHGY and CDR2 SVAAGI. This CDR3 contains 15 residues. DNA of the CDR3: TGTGCCAGCAGTGGGGCCGGGACGGGGAACACTGAAGCTTTCTTT. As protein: CASSGAGTGNTEAFF.

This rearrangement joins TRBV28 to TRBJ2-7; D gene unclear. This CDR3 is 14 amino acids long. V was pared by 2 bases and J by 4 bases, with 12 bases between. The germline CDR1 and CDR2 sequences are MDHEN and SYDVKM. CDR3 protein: CASSLQPPKYEQYF. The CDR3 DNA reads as TGTGCCAGCAGTTTACAACCTCCTAAATACGAGCAGTACTTC.

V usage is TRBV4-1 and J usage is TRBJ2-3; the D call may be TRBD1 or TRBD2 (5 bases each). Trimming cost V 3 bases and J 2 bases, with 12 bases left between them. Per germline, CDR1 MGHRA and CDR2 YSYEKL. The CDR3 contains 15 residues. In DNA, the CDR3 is TGCGCCAGCAGCCACCGGGACGCCCCCACAGATACGCAGTATTTT. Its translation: CASSHRDAPTDTQYF.

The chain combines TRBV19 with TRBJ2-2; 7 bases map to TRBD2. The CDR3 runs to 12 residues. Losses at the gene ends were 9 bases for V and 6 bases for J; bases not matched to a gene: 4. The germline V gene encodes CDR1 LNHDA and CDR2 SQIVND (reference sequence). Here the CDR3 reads CASQRGPGELFF. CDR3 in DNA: TGTGCCAGCCAGCGGGGTCCCGGGGAGCTGTTTTTT.

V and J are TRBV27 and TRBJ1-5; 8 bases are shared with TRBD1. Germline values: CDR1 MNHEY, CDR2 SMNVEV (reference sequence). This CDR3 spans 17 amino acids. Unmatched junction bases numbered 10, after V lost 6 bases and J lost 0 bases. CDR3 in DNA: TGTGCCAGCAGCCGATATACAGGGGGAGGTAGCAATCAGCCCCAGCATTTT. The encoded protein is CASSRYTGGGSNQPQHF.

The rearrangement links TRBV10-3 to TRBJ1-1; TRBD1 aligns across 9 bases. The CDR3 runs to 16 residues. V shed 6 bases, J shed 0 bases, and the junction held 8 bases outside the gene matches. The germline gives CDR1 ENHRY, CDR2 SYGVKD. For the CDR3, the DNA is TGTGCCATCAGACCGGGACAGGGCGACATGAACACTGAAGCTTTCTTT. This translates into CAIRPGQGDMNTEAFF.

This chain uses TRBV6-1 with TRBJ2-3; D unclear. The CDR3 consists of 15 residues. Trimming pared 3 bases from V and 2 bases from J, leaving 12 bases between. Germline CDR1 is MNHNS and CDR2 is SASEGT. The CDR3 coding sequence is TGTGCCAGCAGTGAGATCAACTTGTCCACAGATACGCAGTATTTT. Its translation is CASSEINLSTDTQYF.

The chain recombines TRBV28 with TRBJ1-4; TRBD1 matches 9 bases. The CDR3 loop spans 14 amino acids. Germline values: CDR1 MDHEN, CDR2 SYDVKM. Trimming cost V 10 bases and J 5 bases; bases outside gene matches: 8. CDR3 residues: CATGPTGGNEKLFF. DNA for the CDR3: TGTGCCACAGGCCCTACAGGGGGCAATGAAAAACTGTTTTTT. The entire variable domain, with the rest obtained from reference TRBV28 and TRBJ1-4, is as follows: DVKVTQSSRYLVKRTGEKVFLECVQDMDHENMFWYRQDPGLGLRLIYFSYDVKMKEKGDIPEGYSVSREKKERFSLILESASTNQTSMYLCATGPTGGNEKLFFGSGTQLSVL.

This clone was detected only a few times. This chain's CDR3 is CASRRRETVTDTQYF. In DNA, the CDR3 is TGTGCCAGCCGGCGTCGCGAGACAGTCACAGATACGCAGTATTTT. The J gene is TRBJ2-3, the V gene TRBV27; D is perhaps TRBD1 (5 bases). This CDR3 region has 15 residues. Trimming took 8 bases from V and 2 from J, leaving 17 bases between them. CDR1 MNHEY and CDR2 SMNVEV come from the germline V gene (reference sequence).

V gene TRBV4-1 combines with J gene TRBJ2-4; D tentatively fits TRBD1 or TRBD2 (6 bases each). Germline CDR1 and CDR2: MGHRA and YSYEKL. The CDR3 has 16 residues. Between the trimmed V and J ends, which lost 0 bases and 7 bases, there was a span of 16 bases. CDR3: CASSQDRGTHLNIQYF. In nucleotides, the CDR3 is TGCGCCAGCAGCCAAGATCGGGGGACACACCTCAACATTCAGTACTTC.

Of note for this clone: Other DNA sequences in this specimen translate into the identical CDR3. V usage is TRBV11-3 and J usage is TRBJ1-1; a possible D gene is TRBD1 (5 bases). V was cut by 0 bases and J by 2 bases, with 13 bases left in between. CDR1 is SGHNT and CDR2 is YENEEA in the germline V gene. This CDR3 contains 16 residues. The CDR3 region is CASSLDGRGGNTEAFF. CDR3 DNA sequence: TGTGCCAGCAGCTTAGACGGACGGGGGGGAAACACTGAAGCTTTCTTT.

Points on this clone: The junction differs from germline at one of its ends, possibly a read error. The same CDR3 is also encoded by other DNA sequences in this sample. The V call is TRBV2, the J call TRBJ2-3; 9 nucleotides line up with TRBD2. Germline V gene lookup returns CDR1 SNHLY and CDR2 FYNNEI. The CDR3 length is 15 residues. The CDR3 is CASSPLAGFTDTQYF. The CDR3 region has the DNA TGTGCCAGCAGTCCCCTAGCGGGATTCACAGACACGCAGTATTTT.

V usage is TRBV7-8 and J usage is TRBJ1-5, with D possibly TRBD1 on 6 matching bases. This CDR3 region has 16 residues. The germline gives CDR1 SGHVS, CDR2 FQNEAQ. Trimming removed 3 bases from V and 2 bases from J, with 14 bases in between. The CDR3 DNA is TGTGCCAGCAGCTTCGACCTCCACAGGGGCAATCAGCCCCAGCATTTT. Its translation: CASSFDLHRGNQPQHF.

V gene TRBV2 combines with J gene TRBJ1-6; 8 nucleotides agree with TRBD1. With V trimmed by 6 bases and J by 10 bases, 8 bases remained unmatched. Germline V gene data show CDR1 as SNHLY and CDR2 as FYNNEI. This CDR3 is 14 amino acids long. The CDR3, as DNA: TGTGCCAGCAGGCGCGACAGGGGTACATCACCCCTCCACTTT. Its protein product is CASRRDRGTSPLHF. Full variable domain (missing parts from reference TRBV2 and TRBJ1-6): EPEVTQTPSHQVTQMGQEVILRCVPISNHLYFYWYRQILGQKVEFLVSFYNNEISEKSEIFDDQFSVERPDGSNFTLKIRSTKLEDSAMYFCASRRDRGTSPLHFGNGTRLTVT.

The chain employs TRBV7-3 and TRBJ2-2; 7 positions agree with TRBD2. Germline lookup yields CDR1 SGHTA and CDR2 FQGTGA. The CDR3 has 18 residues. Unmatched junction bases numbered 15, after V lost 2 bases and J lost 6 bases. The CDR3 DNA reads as TGTGCCAGCAGCTTAGGGGTTCGGGCTAGCGGAGGGTCCGGGGAGCTGTTTTTT. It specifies CASSLGVRASGGSGELFF. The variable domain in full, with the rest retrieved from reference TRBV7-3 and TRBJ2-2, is GAGVSQTPSNKVTEKGKYVELRCDPISGHTALYWYRQSLGQGPEFLIYFQGTGAADDSGLPNDRFFAVRPEGSVSTLKIQRTERGDSAVYLCASSLGVRASGGSGELFFGEGSRLTVL.

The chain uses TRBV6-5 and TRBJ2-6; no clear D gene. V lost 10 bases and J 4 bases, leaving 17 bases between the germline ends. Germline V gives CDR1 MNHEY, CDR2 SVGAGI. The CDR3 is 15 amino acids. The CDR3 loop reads CATRDNQAGANVLTF. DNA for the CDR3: TGTGCCACCCGAGACAACCAAGCGGGGGCCAACGTCCTGACTTTC.

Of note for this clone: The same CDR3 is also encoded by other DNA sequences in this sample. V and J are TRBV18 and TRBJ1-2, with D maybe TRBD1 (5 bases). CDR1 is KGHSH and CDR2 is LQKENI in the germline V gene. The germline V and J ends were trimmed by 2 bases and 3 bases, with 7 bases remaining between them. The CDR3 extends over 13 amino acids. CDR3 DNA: TGTGCCAGCTCACCAGGACAAGACTATGGCTACACCTTC. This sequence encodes CASSPGQDYGYTF.

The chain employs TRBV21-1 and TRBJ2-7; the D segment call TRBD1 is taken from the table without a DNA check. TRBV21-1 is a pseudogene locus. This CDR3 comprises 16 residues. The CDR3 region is CASSKERKGYTYEQYF. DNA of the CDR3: TGTGCCAGCAGCAAAGAGAGGAAGGGGTATACCTACGAGCAGTACTTC.

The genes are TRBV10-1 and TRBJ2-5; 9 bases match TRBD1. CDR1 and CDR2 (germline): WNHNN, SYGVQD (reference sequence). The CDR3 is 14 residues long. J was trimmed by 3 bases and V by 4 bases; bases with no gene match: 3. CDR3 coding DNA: TGCGCCAGCAGTGGACAGGGGGTAAAAGAGACCCAGTACTTC. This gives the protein CASSGQGVKETQYF.

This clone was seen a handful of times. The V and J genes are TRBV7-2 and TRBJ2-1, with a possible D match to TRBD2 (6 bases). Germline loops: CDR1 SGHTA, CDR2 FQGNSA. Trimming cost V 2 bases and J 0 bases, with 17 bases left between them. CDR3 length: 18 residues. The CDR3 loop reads CASSLIGRVGSSYNEQFF. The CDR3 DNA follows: TGTGCCAGCAGCTTAATAGGCAGGGTCGGGAGCTCCTACAATGAGCAGTTCTTC.